Below are 21 T cell receptor beta chains sequenced from a single sample in a study of blood T cell repertoires in COVID-19. TCRdb's copy holds only in-frame clones and misses some; the assay was immunoSEQ multiplex PCR. The table records roughly 230,000 clones, 80% to 85% of them present only once. Specimen: peripheral blood. The receptors originated from a woman older than 75 with COVID-19, enrolled during active disease.

This sequence joins TRBV10-1 and TRBJ1-1; 7 bases are shared with TRBD1. In germline, CDR1 is WNHNN, CDR2 SYGVQD (reference sequence). V lost 2 bases to trimming and J lost 1 base; unmatched junction nucleotides: 7. The CDR3 length is 16 residues. The DNA of the CDR3 is TGCGCCAGCAGTGAGAGGGAGACAGGGCAGAACACTGAAGCTTTCTTT. This translates into CASSERETGQNTEAFF.

This sequence joins TRBV7-8 and TRBJ1-5; 7 bases agree with TRBD1. There are 15 residues in the CDR3. Germline loops: CDR1 SGHVS, CDR2 FQNEAQ. V lost 5 bases, J lost 3 bases, and 7 bases stayed unmatched. CDR3 protein: CASSPPGQNNQPQHF. CDR3 bases: TGTGCCAGCAGCCCACCGGGACAGAACAATCAGCCCCAGCATTTT.

This clone was recorded only once. This sequence joins TRBV6-5 and TRBJ2-7, with 8 nucleotides matching TRBD1. J was trimmed by 0 bases and V by 6 bases; bases with no gene match: 4. The length of the CDR3 is 14 residues. Germline V gene data show CDR1 as MNHEY and CDR2 as SVGAGI. CDR3 nucleotides: TGTGCCAGCAGAGGGACAGGAGGCTCCTACGAGCAGTACTTC. Translated: CASRGTGGSYEQYF.

This chain joins TRBV4-2 and TRBJ2-5, with 11 nucleotides matching TRBD2. Per the germline V gene, CDR1 is LGHNA and CDR2 is YNFKEQ. V was pared by 2 bases and J by 4 bases, with 6 bases of the junction left unmatched. The CDR3 has 16 residues. CDR3 coding DNA: TGTGCCAGCAGCCAAAGACTAGCGGGGAGCGGAGAGACCCAGTACTTC. Translating it yields CASSQRLAGSGETQYF.

The CDR3 coding sequence is TGTGCCAGCAGCCAGCTAGCGGGACCCTACAATGAGCAGTTCTTC. Its protein product is CASSQLAGPYNEQFF. The chain combines TRBV7-9 with TRBJ2-1; 9 nucleotides align to TRBD2. Trimming cost V 5 bases and J 2 bases; bases outside gene matches: 4. CDR3 length: 15 residues. Germline CDR1 SEHNR, CDR2 FQNEAQ (reference sequence).

The genes are TRBV6-5 and TRBJ1-2; D not resolved. The CDR3 has 15 amino acids. The germline V gene has CDR1 MNHEY and CDR2 SVGAGI. Trimming cost V 10 bases and J 7 bases, with 25 bases left between them. The DNA of the CDR3 is TGTGCCACACTCGAGGGTGTCATCCCGACTATTGGCTACACCTTC. Translated: CATLEGVIPTIGYTF.

A few counts support this clone. The rearrangement uses TRBV19 and TRBJ1-4; TRBD1 is a possible D gene (6 bases). V dropped 4 bases and J dropped 5 bases, with 14 bases sitting between them. Germline CDR1 reads LNHDA; CDR2 reads SQIVND (reference sequence). CDR3 length: 15 residues. This CDR3 reads CASSTPGAMNEKLFF. For the CDR3, the DNA is TGTGCCAGTAGTACCCCAGGGGCTATGAATGAAAAACTGTTTTTT.

This chain joins TRBV18 and TRBJ1-2; 7 bases are a match to TRBD1. V shed 0 bases and J 8 bases; nucleotides not matched to a gene: 3. Germline assignment: CDR1 KGHSH and CDR2 LQKENI. This CDR3 region has 13 residues. CDR3 sequence (DNA): TGTGCCAGCTCACCACCTACAGGGGACGGCTACACCTTC. Translation gives CASSPPTGDGYTF.

The chain links TRBV6-5 to TRBJ2-7, with 7 bases that match TRBD1. J lost 2 bases, V lost 7 bases, and 11 bases had no gene match. The germline V gene has CDR1 MNHEY and CDR2 SVGAGI. The CDR3 is made up of 15 amino acids. CDR3 region: CASTPGVDRTYEQYV. The CDR3 DNA is TGTGCCAGCACTCCCGGTGTGGACAGGACCTACGAGCAGTACGTC.

The V and J genes are TRBV4-2 and TRBJ1-5, with 8 bases identical to TRBD1. The germline V gene encodes CDR1 LGHNA and CDR2 YNFKEQ. The CDR3 sequence is 15 residues long. The V and J ends lost 1 base and 4 bases, in that order; junction bases with no gene match: 3. The CDR3 DNA is TGTGCCAGCAGCCAAGCAGACAGGGGAAATCAGCCCCAGCATTTT. Its protein product is CASSQADRGNQPQHF.

The chain is built from TRBV18 and TRBJ2-1; D possibly corresponds to TRBD1 (5 bases). Germline V gives CDR1 KGHSH, CDR2 LQKENI. V lost 2 bases to trimming and J lost 6 bases, with 11 bases between them. There are 14 residues in the CDR3. The CDR3 DNA reads as TGTGCCAGCTCACCAGTTATAGGGGCCAATGAGCAGTTCTTC. It yields the protein CASSPVIGANEQFF.

The chain carries TRBV5-6 and TRBJ2-1; 9 bases are a match to TRBD1. The CDR3 consists of 16 residues. Germline V lookup: CDR1 SGHDT, CDR2 YYEEEE. V shed 3 bases and J 6 bases; nucleotides not matched to a gene: 10. DNA of the CDR3: TGTGCCAGCAGCTCCGGGACAGGGTGGTGGGGCAATGAGCAGTTCTTC. Residues: CASSSGTGWWGNEQFF.

CDR3 in DNA: TGTGCCAGCAGCTTGGACGGCAGGAGGGGTGGCTATGGCTACACCTTC. Its translation is CASSLDGRRGGYGYTF. V and J are TRBV5-4 and TRBJ1-2; TRBD1 is a possible D gene (5 bases). Deletions cut 0 bases from V and 4 bases from J, with 16 bases between. Germline assignment: CDR1 SGHNT and CDR2 YYREEE (reference sequence). The CDR3 sequence is 16 residues long. The whole variable domain, remainder taken from reference TRBV5-4 and TRBJ1-2, is ETGVTQSPTHLIKTRGQQVTLRCSSQSGHNTVSWYQQALGQGPQFIFQYYREEENGRGNFPPRFSGLQFPNYSSELNVNALELDDSALYLCASSLDGRRGGYGYTFGSGTRLTVV.

This chain connects TRBV7-2 to TRBJ1-3, with D possibly being TRBD1 (5 bases). V was trimmed by 4 bases and J by 4 bases, leaving 11 bases between them. The CDR3 extends over 14 amino acids. The germline V gene has CDR1 SGHTA and CDR2 FQGNSA. The CDR3 is CASSSWGWGNTIYF. The CDR3 nucleotides are TGTGCCAGCAGCTCGTGGGGCTGGGGAAACACCATATATTTT. The whole variable domain, remainder taken from reference TRBV7-2 and TRBJ1-3, is GAGVSQSPSNKVTEKGKDVELRCDPISGHTALYWYRQSLGQGLEFLIYFQGNSAPDKSGLPSDRFSAERTGGSVSTLTIQRTQQEDSAVYLCASSSWGWGNTIYFGEGSWLTVV.

In its sample, this clone was seen a few times. The V call is TRBV7-8, the J call TRBJ1-1, with 7 positions matching TRBD1. This CDR3 is built from 13 residues. V trimming: 4 bases; J trimming: 3 bases; junction bases outside the gene matches: 2. Germline values: CDR1 SGHVS, CDR2 FQNEAQ. The CDR3 protein is CASSWDRYTEAFF. Here the CDR3 DNA reads TGTGCCAGCAGCTGGGACAGATACACTGAAGCTTTCTTT.

The genes are TRBV3-1 (or the pseudogene TRBV3-2) and TRBJ2-5; D remains ambiguous. Germline CDR1 reads LGHDT; CDR2 reads YNNKEL (reference sequence). This CDR3 region has 14 residues. The V and J ends lost 1 base and 2 bases respectively, with 8 bases between them. The CDR3 DNA reads as TGTGCCAGCAGCCAAGCTTGGCCACAAGAGACCCAGTACTTC. This translates into CASSQAWPQETQYF.

This chain joins TRBV4-3 and TRBJ2-3, with 10 bases matching TRBD1. Per germline, CDR1 LGHNA and CDR2 YSLEER. With V trimmed by 5 bases and J by 5 bases, 7 bases remained unmatched. This CDR3 spans 15 amino acids. The CDR3 protein is CASSARQGAKDTQYF. The CDR3 region has the DNA TGCGCCAGCAGCGCACGACAGGGGGCTAAAGATACGCAGTATTTT.

This chain uses TRBV6-5 with TRBJ1-2; TRBD1 agrees at 9 bases. Germline CDR1 is MNHEY and CDR2 is SVGAGI. After removal of 4 bases from V and 4 bases from J, the junction contained 4 bases not matched to a gene. The CDR3 has 14 residues. CDR3 sequence: CASSSQGASYGYTF. CDR3 in DNA: TGTGCCAGCAGTTCACAGGGGGCCTCCTATGGCTACACCTTC.

The chain recombines TRBV5-1 with TRBJ2-7; 8 bases line up with TRBD1. Trimming removed 0 bases from V and 13 bases from J; junction bases left unmatched: 18. The CDR3 sequence is 16 residues long. Germline assignment: CDR1 SGHRS and CDR2 YFSETQ. CDR3 residues: CASSLEGTGLTSIIYF. In DNA, the CDR3 is TGCGCCAGCAGCTTGGAGGGGACAGGCCTTACGAGCATTATCTACTTC. The whole variable domain, filled in from reference TRBV5-1 and TRBJ2-7, reads KAGVTQTPRYLIKTRGQQVTLSCSPISGHRSVSWYQQTPGQGLQFLFEYFSETQRNKGNFPGRFSGRQFSNSRSEMNVSTLELGDSALYLCASSLEGTGLTSIIYFGPGTRLTVT.

In this sample, this clone turned up once. The chain combines TRBV25-1 with TRBJ1-1, with a tentative D call TRBD1 (6 bases). The CDR3 totals 13 residues. V was trimmed by 7 bases and J by 2 bases, leaving 11 bases between them. Germline assignment: CDR1 MGHDK and CDR2 SYGVNS. CDR3 nucleotide sequence: TGTGCCAGCACAAAACAGGGAAACACTGAAGCTTTCTTT. This codes for CASTKQGNTEAFF.

The V gene is TRBV6-5, the J gene TRBJ2-5; a weak D match, TRBD1 (5 bases). From germline, CDR1 is MNHEY and CDR2 SVGAGI. Between the trimmed V and J ends, which lost 5 bases and 1 base, there was a span of 14 bases. The CDR3 covers 15 residues. CDR3 residues: CASSRLQGSQETQYF. Here the CDR3 DNA reads TGTGCCAGCAGTCGCCTCCAGGGCTCCCAAGAGACCCAGTACTTC.